This TCR beta chain was recorded in a study of blood T cell repertoires in COVID-19. Study in general: Both acute and convalescent COVID-19 samples were obtained from the United States, Italy and Spain. In each case, the material was cDNA or gDNA derived from T cells, B-cell-depleted T cells, or PBMCs.

Profiled with immunoSEQ multiplex PCR; TCRdb holds only in-frame clones, not every one. The data contain fewer than 180,000 clones, just over 85% of them singletons. There are 14 residues in the CDR3. Germline CDR1 SNHLY, CDR2 FYNNEI. V shed 4 bases and J shed 3 bases, with 12 bases lying between them. Sequenced: peripheral blood. This chain uses TRBV2 with TRBJ1-1; TRBD1 is a possible D gene (6 bases). This sequence originates from a man aged 65 to 79 with acute or convalescent COVID-19. The CDR3 loop is CASSGTGFYTEAFF. The CDR3 coding sequence is TGTGCCAGCAGTGGAACAGGGTTCTACACTGAAGCTTTCTTT. Looking up the rest from reference TRBV2 and TRBJ1-1 gives the full variable domain: EPEVTQTPSHQVTQMGQEVILRCVPISNHLYFYWYRQILGQKVEFLVSFYNNEISEKSEIFDDQFSVERPDGSNFTLKIRSTKLEDSAMYFCASSGTGFYTEAFFGQGTRLTVV.